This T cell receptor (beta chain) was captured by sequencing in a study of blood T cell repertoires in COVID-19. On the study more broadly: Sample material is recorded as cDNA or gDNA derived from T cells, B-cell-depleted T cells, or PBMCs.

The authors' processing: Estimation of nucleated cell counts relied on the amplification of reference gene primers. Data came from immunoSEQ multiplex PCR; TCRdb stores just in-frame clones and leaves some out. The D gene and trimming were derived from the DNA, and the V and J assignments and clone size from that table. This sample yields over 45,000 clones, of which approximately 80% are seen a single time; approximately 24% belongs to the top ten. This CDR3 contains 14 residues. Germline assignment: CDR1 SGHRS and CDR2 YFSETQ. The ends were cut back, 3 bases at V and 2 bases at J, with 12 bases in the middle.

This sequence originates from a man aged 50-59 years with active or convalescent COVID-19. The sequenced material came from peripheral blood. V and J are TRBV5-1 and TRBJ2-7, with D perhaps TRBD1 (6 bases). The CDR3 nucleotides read TGCGCCAGCAGCTCTGTCTCAGGGGCCTACGAGCAGTACTTC. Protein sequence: CASSSVSGAYEQYF. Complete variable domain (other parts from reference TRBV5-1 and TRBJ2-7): KAGVTQTPRYLIKTRGQQVTLSCSPISGHRSVSWYQQTPGQGLQFLFEYFSETQRNKGNFPGRFSGRQFSNSRSEMNVSTLELGDSALYLCASSSVSGAYEQYFGPGTRLTVT.